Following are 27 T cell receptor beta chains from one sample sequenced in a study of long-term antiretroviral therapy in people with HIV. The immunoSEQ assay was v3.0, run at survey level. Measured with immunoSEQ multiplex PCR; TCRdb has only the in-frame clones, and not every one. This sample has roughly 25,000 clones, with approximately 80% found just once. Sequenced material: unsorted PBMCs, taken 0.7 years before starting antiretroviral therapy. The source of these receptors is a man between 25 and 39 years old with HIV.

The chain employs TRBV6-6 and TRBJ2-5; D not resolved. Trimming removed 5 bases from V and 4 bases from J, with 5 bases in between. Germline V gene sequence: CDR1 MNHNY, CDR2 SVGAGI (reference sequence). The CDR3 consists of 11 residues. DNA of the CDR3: TGTGCCAGCAGTGCTACAGAGACCCAGTACTTC. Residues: CASSATETQYF.

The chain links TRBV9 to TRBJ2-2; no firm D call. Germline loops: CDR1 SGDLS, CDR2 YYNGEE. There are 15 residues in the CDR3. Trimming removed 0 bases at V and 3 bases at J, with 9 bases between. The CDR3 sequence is CASSVDGSYTGELFF. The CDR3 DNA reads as TGTGCCAGCAGCGTAGACGGCAGTTACACCGGGGAGCTGTTTTTT.

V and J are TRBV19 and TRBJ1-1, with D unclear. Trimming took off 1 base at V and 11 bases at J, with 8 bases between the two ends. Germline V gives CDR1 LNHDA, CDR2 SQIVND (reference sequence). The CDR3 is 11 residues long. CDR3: CASSIAVFAFF. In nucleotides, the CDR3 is TGTGCCAGTAGTATAGCGGTATTTGCTTTCTTT.

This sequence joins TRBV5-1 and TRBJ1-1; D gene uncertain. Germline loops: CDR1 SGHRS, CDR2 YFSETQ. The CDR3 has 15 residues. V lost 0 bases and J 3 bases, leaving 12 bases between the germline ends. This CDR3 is CASSLDLTVDTEAFF. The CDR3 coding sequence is TGCGCCAGCAGCTTGGATCTGACGGTAGACACTGAAGCTTTCTTT. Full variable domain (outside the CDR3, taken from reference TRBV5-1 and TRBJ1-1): KAGVTQTPRYLIKTRGQQVTLSCSPISGHRSVSWYQQTPGQGLQFLFEYFSETQRNKGNFPGRFSGRQFSNSRSEMNVSTLELGDSALYLCASSLDLTVDTEAFFGQGTRLTVV.

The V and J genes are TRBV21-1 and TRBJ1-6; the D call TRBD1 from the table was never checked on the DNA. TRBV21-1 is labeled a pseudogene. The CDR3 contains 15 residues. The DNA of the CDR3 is TGTGCCAGCAGCATAGGAGGGGGCCATAATTCACCCCTCCACTTT. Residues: CASSIGGGHNSPLHF.

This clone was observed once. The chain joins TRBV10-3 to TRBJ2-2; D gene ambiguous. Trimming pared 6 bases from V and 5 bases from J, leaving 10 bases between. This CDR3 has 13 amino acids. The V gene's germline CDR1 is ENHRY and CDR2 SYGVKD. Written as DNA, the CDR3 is TGTGCCATCAGCAATCTGCTTACCGGGGAGCTGTTTTTT. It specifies CAISNLLTGELFF.

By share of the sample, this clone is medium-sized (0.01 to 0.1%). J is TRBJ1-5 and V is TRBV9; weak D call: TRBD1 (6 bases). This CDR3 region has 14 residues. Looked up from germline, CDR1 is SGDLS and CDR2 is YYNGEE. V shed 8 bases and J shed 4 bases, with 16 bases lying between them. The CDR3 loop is CARYGGRKNQPQHF. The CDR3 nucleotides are TGTGCCAGGTATGGGGGCAGGAAAAATCAGCCCCAGCATTTT.

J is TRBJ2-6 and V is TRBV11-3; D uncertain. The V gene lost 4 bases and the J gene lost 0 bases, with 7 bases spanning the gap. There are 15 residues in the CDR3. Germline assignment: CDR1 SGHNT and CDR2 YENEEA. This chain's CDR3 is CASSSTSSGANVLTF. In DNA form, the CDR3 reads TGTGCCAGCAGCTCGACCAGCTCTGGGGCCAACGTCCTGACTTTC.

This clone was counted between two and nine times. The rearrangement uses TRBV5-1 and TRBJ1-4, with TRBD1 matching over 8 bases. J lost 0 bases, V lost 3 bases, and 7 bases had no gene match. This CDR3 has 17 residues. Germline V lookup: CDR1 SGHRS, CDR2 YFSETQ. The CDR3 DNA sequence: TGCGCCAGCAGCTGGACAGGGTCAGGGGCAACTAATGAAAAACTGTTTTTT. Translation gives CASSWTGSGATNEKLFF. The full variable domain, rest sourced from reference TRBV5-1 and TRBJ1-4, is KAGVTQTPRYLIKTRGQQVTLSCSPISGHRSVSWYQQTPGQGLQFLFEYFSETQRNKGNFPGRFSGRQFSNSRSEMNVSTLELGDSALYLCASSWTGSGATNEKLFFGSGTQLSVL.

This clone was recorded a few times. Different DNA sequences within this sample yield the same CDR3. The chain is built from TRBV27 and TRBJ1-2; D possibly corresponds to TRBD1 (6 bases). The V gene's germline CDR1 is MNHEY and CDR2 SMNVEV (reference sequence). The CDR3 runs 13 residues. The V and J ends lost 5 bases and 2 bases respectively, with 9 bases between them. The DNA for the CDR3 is TGTGCCAGCAGTCCCACAGGGAACTATGGCTACACCTTC. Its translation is CASSPTGNYGYTF.

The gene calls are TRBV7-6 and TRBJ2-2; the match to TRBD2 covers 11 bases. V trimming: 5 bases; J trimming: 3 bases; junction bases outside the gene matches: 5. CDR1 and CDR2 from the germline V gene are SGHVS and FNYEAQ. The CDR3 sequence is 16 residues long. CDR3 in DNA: TGTGCCAGCAGCCTGCTAGCGGGGGGCGACACCGGGGAGCTGTTTTTT. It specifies CASSLLAGGDTGELFF.

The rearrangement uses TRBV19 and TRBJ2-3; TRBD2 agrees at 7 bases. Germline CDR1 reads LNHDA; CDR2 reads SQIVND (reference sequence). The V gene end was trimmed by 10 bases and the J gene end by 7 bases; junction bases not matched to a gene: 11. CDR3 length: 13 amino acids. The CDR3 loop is CAIGPGGSYTQYF. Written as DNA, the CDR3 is TGTGCCATCGGCCCGGGGGGATCCTATACGCAGTATTTT.

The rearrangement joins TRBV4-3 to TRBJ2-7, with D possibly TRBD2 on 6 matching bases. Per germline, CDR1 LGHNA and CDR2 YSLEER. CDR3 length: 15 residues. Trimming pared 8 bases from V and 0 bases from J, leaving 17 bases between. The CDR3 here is CASPHGTPDSYEQYF. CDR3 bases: TGCGCCAGCCCCCATGGGACTCCCGACTCCTACGAGCAGTACTTC.

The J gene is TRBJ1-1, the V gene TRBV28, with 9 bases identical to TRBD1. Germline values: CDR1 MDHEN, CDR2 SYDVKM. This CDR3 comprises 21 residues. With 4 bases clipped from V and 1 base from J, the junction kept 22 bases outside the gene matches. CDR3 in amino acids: CASSSLTAYRDRVPWNTEAFF. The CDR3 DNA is TGTGCCAGCAGTTCCCTTACCGCATACCGGGACAGGGTCCCATGGAACACTGAAGCTTTCTTT.

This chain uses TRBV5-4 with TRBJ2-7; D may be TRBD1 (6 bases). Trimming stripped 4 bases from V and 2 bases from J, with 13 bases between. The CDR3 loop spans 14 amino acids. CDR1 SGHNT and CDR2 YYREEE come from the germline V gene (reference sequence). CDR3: CASSTDSLTYEQYF. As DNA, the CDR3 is TGTGCCAGCAGCACGGACAGTCTTACCTACGAGCAGTACTTC.

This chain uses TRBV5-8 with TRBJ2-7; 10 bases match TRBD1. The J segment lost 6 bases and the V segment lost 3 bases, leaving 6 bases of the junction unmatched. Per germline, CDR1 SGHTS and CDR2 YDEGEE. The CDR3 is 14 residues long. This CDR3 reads CASSSGQGVVEQYF. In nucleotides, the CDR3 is TGTGCCAGCAGCTCCGGACAGGGGGTGGTCGAGCAGTACTTC.

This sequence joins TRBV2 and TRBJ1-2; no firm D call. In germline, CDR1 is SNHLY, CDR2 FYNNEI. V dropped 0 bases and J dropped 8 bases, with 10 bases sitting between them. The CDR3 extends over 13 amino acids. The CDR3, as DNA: TGTGCCAGCAGTGAAGCGGGGTTGGAAGGCTACACCTTC. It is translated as CASSEAGLEGYTF. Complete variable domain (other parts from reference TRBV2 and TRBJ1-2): EPEVTQTPSHQVTQMGQEVILRCVPISNHLYFYWYRQILGQKVEFLVSFYNNEISEKSEIFDDQFSVERPDGSNFTLKIRSTKLEDSAMYFCASSEAGLEGYTFGSGTRLTVV.

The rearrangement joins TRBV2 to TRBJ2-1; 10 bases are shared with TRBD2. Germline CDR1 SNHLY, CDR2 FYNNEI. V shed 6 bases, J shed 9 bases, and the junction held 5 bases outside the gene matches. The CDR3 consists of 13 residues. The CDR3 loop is CASRQGLALEQFF. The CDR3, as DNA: TGTGCCAGCAGACAGGGACTAGCGCTTGAGCAGTTCTTC.

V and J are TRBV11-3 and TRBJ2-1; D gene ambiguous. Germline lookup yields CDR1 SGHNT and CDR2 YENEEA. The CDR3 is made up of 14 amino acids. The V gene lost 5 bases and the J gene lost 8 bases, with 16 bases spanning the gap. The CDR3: CASSPRPGSDEQFF. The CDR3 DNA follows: TGTGCCAGCAGCCCCAGGCCGGGTTCGGATGAGCAGTTCTTC. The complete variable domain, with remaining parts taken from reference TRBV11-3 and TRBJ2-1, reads EAGVVQSPRYKIIEKKQPVAFWCNPISGHNTLYWYLQNLGQGPELLIRYENEEAVDDSQLPKDRFSAERLKGVDSTLKIQPAELGDSAVYLCASSPRPGSDEQFFGPGTRLTVL.

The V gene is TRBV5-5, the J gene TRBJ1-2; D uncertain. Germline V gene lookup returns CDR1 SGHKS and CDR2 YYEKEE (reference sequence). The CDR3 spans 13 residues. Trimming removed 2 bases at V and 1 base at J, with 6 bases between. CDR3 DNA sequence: TGTGCCAGCAGCTTAGCGAATAACTATGGCTACACCTTC. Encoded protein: CASSLANNYGYTF.

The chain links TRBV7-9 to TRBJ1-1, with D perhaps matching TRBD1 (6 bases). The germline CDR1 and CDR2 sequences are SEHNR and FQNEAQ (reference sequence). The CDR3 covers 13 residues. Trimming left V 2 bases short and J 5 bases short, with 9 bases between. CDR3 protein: CASSLKGGTEAFF. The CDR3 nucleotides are TGTGCCAGCAGCTTAAAGGGGGGTACTGAAGCTTTCTTT. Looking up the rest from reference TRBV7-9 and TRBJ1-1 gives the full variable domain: DTGVSQNPRHKITKRGQNVTFRCDPISEHNRLYWYRQTLGQGPEFLTYFQNEAQLEKSRLLSDRFSAERPKGSFSTLEIQRTEQGDSAMYLCASSLKGGTEAFFGQGTRLTVV.

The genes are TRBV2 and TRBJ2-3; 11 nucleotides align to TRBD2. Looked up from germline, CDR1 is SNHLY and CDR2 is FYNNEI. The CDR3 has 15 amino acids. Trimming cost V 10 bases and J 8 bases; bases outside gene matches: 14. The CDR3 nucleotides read TGTGCCACCAAGGGAACTAGCGGGGGTGCGGGTACGCAGTATTTT. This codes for CATKGTSGGAGTQYF.

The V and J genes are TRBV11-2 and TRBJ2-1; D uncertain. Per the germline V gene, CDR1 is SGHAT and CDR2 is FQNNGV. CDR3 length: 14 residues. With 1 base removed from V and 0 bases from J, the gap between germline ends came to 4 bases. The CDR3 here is CASSLVFSYNEQFF. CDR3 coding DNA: TGTGCCAGCAGCTTAGTTTTCTCCTACAATGAGCAGTTCTTC.

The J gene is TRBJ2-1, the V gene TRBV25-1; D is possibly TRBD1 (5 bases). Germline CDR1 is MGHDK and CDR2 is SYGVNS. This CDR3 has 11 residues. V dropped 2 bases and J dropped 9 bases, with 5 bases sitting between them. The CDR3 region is CASSEQGEQFF. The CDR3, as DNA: TGTGCCAGCAGTGAACAGGGTGAGCAGTTCTTC.

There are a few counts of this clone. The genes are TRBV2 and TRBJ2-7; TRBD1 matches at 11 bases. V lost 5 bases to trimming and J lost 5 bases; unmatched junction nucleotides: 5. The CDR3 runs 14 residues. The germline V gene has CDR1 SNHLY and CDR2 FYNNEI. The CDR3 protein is CASSSDRGPDEQYF. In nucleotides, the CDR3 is TGTGCCAGCAGTTCGGACAGGGGGCCGGACGAGCAGTACTTC.

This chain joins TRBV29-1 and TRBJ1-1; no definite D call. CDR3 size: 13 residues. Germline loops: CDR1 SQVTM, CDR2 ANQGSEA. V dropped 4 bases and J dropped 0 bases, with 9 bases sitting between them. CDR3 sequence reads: CSVGTRMNTEAFF. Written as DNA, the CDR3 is TGCAGCGTTGGAACGCGAATGAACACTGAAGCTTTCTTT.

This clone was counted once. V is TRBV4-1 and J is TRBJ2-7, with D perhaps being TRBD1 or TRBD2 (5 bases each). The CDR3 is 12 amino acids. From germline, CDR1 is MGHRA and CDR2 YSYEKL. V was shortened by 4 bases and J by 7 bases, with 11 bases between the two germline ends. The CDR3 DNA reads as TGCGCCAGCAGCCCCTCGAGGGGAGAGCAGTACTTC. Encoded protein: CASSPSRGEQYF.